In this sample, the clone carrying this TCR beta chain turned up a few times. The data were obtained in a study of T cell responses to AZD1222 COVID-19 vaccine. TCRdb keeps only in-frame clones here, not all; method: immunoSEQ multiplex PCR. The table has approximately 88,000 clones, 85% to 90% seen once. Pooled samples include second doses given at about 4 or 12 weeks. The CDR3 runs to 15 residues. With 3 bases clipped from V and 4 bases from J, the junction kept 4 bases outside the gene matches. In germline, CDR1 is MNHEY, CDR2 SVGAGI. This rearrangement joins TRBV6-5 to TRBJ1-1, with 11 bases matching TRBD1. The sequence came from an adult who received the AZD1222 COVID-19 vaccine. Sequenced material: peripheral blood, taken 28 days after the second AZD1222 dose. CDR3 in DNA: TGTGCCAGCAGTTATCTTGGACAGGGGGCCACTGAAGCTTTCTTT. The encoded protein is CASSYLGQGATEAFF.